Below, one TCR beta chain is given with its context. The clone's antigen remains unknown. One base away there is no much larger clone; base qualities are not given. TCRbeta CDR3 regions were amplified from genomic DNA by means of the immunoSEQ Assay, a bias-controlled multiplex PCR. The published analysis was carried out like this. Nucleated cell counts per sample were estimated from amplification of reference gene primers within the assay. To quantify the absolute abundance of each unique TCRbeta CDR3 rearrangement, sequence reads were collapsed and filtered. For each sample, productive Simpson clonality was calculated by taking the square root of Simpson's diversity index across productive rearrangements. TCRdb mirrors the immuneACCESS table, restricted to in-frame sequences. Some clones are absent from its copies; in checked studies, under half trace to an unresolved V gene, and the reason for the others is unknown. V, J and clone size are those of that table, while D and trimming were read from the DNA. Counted in this sample were 350,000 to 450,000 clones; 89% of them appeared once. Of the sample, 0.95% to 1.5% falls within the top ten clones.

The collaborating institutions used their own protocols to collect whole blood in K2EDTA tubes. Collaborator samples were shipped for TCRbeta analysis as frozen whole blood, isolated PBMCs, or DNA extracted from either sample type. These data originate in a study of blood T cell repertoires in COVID-19 (dated by TCRdb to about 2020). For context, the study as a whole: The collaborator samples originated in the United States, Italy and Spain and spanned the acute and convalescent phases of COVID-19. The material from the prospective study consisted of cDNA or gDNA derived from T cells, B-cell-depleted T cells, or PBMCs. A freely available public database, intended as a resource for researchers studying the immune response to SARS-CoV-2, is where the repertoires were released. The dataset comprised deeply sampled blood TCRbeta repertoires from subjects exposed to, actively infected with, or recovered from COVID-19. Samples were obtained from the ongoing ImmuneRACE study (first 160 participants) and from approximately 1,200 subjects provided by 6 global collaborators. Where available, HLA class I and class II types were taken from metadata supplied by the sample provider and were not determined by assay-based typing. Sample metadata almost always included a de-identified subject ID, COVID-19 status, age in years and sex. Results and caveats for the whole study, not just this receptor: The quantity of clinical and demographic metadata differed by source and by participant and was supplied without curation.

V trim: 4 bases; J trim: 8 bases; unmatched bases: 8. Spanning cysteine to phenylalanine, the CDR3 consists of 15 amino acids. Left in the record is the CDR3 DNA by itself, 45 bases read in frame from the first base. The germline V gene (reference sequence) specifies MNHNY as CDR1 and SVGAGI as CDR2. The rearranged chain carries TRBV6-6 and TRBJ2-7; 13 bases in the junction line up with TRBD2. Specimen: peripheral blood. The sequence came from a man aged 35-49 years with acute or convalescent COVID-19. The DNA sequence is TGTGCCAGCAGTTTGCCGACTAGCGGGGGGACCCAGCAGTACTTC. Translated, it reads CASSLPTSGGTQQYF.